Sequencing of this T cell receptor beta chain was carried out in a study of vaccination and CD4 T cells after COVID-19. Overall study context: Several convalescent cases were mild and one was severe, and all had been SARS-CoV-2 positive by nasal swab PCR. Samples taken post-COVID came a median around 100 days after diagnosis, ranging from 35 to 161. Whole-study results and caveats: Convalescent patients had 304 of 307 vaccine-specific clones showing spike mono-reactivity.

Sample time point: late sampling 161 to 241 days after vaccination in a few convalescent patients. Treatment given: roughly 10-day PBMC culture with coronavirus spike peptide pools or control peptides (ViraFEST assay). Peptide pools at 9.5 to 10 ug/ml, together with 7.5 to 10 IU/ml IL-2, were added to cultures of some 2 million PBMCs per well. This clonotype has only a few counts. The antigen remains undetermined. With the Oncomine TCR Beta short-read assay, DNA from cultured CD4+ T cells was sequenced. TCRdb redid the calling of the PCR reads with MiXCR, one entry per CDR3 protein. The sample consists of about 21,000 distinct CDR3 sequences, less than 35% of them appearing once. The source of this sequence is a human donor who had recovered from COVID-19. Sequenced here: CD4+ T cells from blood, cultured in vitro, sampled about 7 months after SARS-CoV-2 vaccination.

The CDR3 loop reads CSAGGRGRGTDTQYF. DNA for the CDR3: TGCAGTGCTGGGGGTCGGGGGAGAGGCACAGATACGCAGTATTTT. The chain has TRBV20-1 and TRBJ2-3; D perhaps matches TRBD2 (6 bases). Trimming took off 5 bases at V and 1 base at J, with 16 bases between the two ends. Germline V gene data show CDR1 as DFQATT and CDR2 as SNEGSKA (reference sequence). The CDR3 is 15 amino acids.